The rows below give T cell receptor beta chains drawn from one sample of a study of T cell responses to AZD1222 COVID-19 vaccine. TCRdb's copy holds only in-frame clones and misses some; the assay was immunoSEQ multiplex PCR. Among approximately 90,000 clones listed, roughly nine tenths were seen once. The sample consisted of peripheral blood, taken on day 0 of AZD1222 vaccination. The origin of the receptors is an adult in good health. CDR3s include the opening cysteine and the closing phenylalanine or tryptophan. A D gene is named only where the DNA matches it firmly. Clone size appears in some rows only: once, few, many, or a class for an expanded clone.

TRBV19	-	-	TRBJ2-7	CASSIRDSNSYEQYF	TGTGCCAGTAGTATCCGCGACAGCAACTCCTACGAGCAGTACTTC
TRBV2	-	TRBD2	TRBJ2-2	CASILAGENTGELFF	TGTGCCAGCATACTAGCGGGAGAAAACACCGGGGAGCTGTTTTTT
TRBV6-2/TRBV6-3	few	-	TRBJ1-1	CASSYSRDTGAFF	TGTGCCAGCAGTTACTCACGGGACACAGGAGCTTTCTTT
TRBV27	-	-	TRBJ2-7	CASSLGGRPSYEQYF	TGTGCCAGCAGTTTAGGGGGTCGGCCTTCCTACGAGCAGTACTTC
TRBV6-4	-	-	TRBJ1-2	CASSTDSGSGGYTF	TGTGCCAGCAGTACGGACAGCGGGTCTGGAGGCTACACCTTC
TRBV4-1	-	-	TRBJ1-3	CASTFGNTIYF	TGCGCCAGCACTTTTGGAAACACCATATATTTT
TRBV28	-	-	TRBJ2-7	CAAGYTYEQYF	TGTGCCGCCGGGTACACCTACGAGCAGTACTTC
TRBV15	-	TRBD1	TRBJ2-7	CATSRGQGLSEQYF	TGTGCCACCAGCAGAGGACAGGGGTTGAGCGAGCAGTACTTC
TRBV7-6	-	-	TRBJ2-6	CASSLGFSSGANVLTF	TGTGCCAGCAGCCTAGGGTTCAGCTCTGGGGCCAACGTCCTGACTTTC
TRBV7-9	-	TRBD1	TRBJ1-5	CASSHRGAGGDQPQHF	TGTGCCAGCAGCCACCGGGGGGCAGGGGGTGATCAGCCCCAGCATTTT
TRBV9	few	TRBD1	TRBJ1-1	CASSARDRGPNTEAFF	TGTGCCAGCAGCGCCCGGGACAGGGGTCCGAACACTGAAGCTTTCTTT
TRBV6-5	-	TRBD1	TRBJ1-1	CASSYGTENTEAFF	TGTGCCAGCAGTTACGGGACAGAGAACACTGAAGCTTTCTTT
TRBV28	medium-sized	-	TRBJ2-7	CASYRGAGAYEQYF	TGTGCCAGTTACAGAGGGGCAGGGGCCTACGAGCAGTACTTC
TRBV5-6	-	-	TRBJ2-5	CASSPSRDETQYF	TGTGCCAGCAGCCCGAGCAGGGACGAGACCCAGTACTTC
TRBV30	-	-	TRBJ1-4	CAWNGGGNEKLFF	TGTGCCTGGAATGGGGGCGGTAATGAAAAACTGTTTTTT
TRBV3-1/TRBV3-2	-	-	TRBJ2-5	CASSQVDSQETQYF	TGTGCCAGCAGCCAAGTTGACTCACAAGAGACCCAGTACTTC
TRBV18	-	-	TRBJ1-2	CASSMTEAYGYTF	TGTGCCAGCTCAATGACAGAAGCCTATGGCTACACCTTC
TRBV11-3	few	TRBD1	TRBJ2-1	CASSPGGSYNEQFF	TGTGCCAGCAGTCCAGGGGGCTCCTACAATGAGCAGTTCTTC
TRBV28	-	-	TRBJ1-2	CASSLSSNYGYTF	TGTGCCAGCAGTTTATCCAGTAACTATGGCTACACCTTC
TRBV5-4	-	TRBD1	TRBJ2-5	CASKGTAQETQYF	TGTGCCAGCAAGGGGACAGCACAAGAGACCCAGTACTTC
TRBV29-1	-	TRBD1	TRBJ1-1	CSVPGGPTMNTEAFF	TGCAGCGTACCAGGGGGACCGACTATGAACACTGAAGCTTTCTTT
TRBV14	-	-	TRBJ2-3	CASSQSLGYTDTQYF	TGTGCCAGCAGCCAATCTCTGGGTTATACAGATACGCAGTATTTT